Listed below are T cell receptor beta chains from one sample, sequenced in a study of PD-1 blockade in classical Hodgkin lymphoma. Using immunoSEQ multiplex PCR, the repertoire was profiled, and TCRdb retains in-frame clones only, with some absent. The data show some 93,000 clones, 80% to 90% seen once. The sequenced sample was peripheral blood mononuclear cells (PBMCs), obtained before the second cycle of nivolumab. These receptors were collected from a human donor with classical Hodgkin lymphoma. The CDR3 runs from the conserved cysteine through the conserved F or W. The order of the fields is CDR3 protein, CDR3 DNA, J gene, D gene, V gene, clone size. The D gene is left open where the match is weak. Where a row states a size, it is once, few, many or the class of an expanded clone; other rows omit it.

cdr3_aa: CSVEQGPPYEQYF
cdr3_nt: TGCAGCGTTGAACAGGGCCCTCCCTACGAGCAGTACTTC
j_call: TRBJ2-7
d_call: NA
v_call: TRBV29-1
clone_size: NA

cdr3_aa: CASTLVGEAYNEQFF
cdr3_nt: TGCGCCAGTACCCTCGTAGGGGAGGCCTACAATGAGCAGTTCTTC
j_call: TRBJ2-1
d_call: NA
v_call: TRBV5-1
clone_size: NA

cdr3_aa: CASSLGDRADTQYF
cdr3_nt: TGCGCCAGCAGCTTGGGCGACAGGGCAGATACGCAGTATTTT
j_call: TRBJ2-3
d_call: TRBD1
v_call: TRBV5-1
clone_size: NA

cdr3_aa: CASSFERTEAFF
cdr3_nt: TGTGCCAGCAGCTTTGAGAGAACTGAAGCTTTCTTT
j_call: TRBJ1-1
d_call: NA
v_call: TRBV7-2
clone_size: NA

cdr3_aa: CASSLEWENTGELFF
cdr3_nt: TGTGCCAGCAGCTTGGAGTGGGAGAACACCGGGGAGCTGTTTTTT
j_call: TRBJ2-2
d_call: NA
v_call: TRBV5-5
clone_size: once

cdr3_aa: CASSFRLAGGTDTQYF
cdr3_nt: TGTGCCAGCAGTTTCCGACTAGCGGGAGGAACAGATACGCAGTATTTT
j_call: TRBJ2-3
d_call: TRBD2
v_call: TRBV27
clone_size: NA

cdr3_aa: CASRIGQSSYEQYF
cdr3_nt: TGTGCCAGCAGGATTGGACAGAGCTCCTACGAGCAGTACTTC
j_call: TRBJ2-7
d_call: NA
v_call: TRBV6-5
clone_size: NA

cdr3_aa: CASSSENTIYF
cdr3_nt: TGCGCCAGCAGTTCCGAAAACACCATATATTTT
j_call: TRBJ1-3
d_call: NA
v_call: TRBV5-1
clone_size: NA

cdr3_aa: CASPPGHSYEQYF
cdr3_nt: TGTGCCAGCCCTCCGGGACACTCCTACGAGCAGTACTTC
j_call: TRBJ2-7
d_call: NA
v_call: TRBV27
clone_size: NA

cdr3_aa: CASSQTGSGSGELFF
cdr3_nt: TGCGCCAGCAGCCAAACAGGGTCTGGATCCGGGGAGCTGTTTTTT
j_call: TRBJ2-2
d_call: NA
v_call: TRBV4-1
clone_size: NA

cdr3_aa: CASSEASYRRVFF
cdr3_nt: TGTGCCAGCAGTGAAGCGTCCTACAGGCGAGTGTTTTTT
j_call: TRBJ1-4
d_call: NA
v_call: TRBV2
clone_size: few

cdr3_aa: CASSLFGGGNTGELFF
cdr3_nt: TGTGCCAGCAGTTTATTCGGCGGGGGAAACACCGGGGAGCTGTTTTTT
j_call: TRBJ2-2
d_call: TRBD2
v_call: TRBV27
clone_size: once

cdr3_aa: CASSHGDNFGTEAFF
cdr3_nt: TGCGCCAGCAGCCATGGGGACAACTTCGGCACTGAAGCTTTCTTT
j_call: TRBJ1-1
d_call: NA
v_call: TRBV5-1
clone_size: NA

cdr3_aa: CASSLRGGLNYEQYF
cdr3_nt: TGTGCCAGCAGCTTAAGGGGGGGGTTGAACTACGAGCAGTACTTC
j_call: TRBJ2-7
d_call: NA
v_call: TRBV7-8
clone_size: NA

cdr3_aa: CASSPPTTGVNTEAFF
cdr3_nt: TGTGCCAGCTCACCGCCTACGACAGGGGTGAACACTGAAGCTTTCTTT
j_call: TRBJ1-1
d_call: TRBD1
v_call: TRBV18
clone_size: NA

cdr3_aa: CASSMEQGAQGTEAFF
cdr3_nt: TGTGCCAGTAGTATGGAACAGGGGGCGCAGGGCACTGAAGCTTTCTTT
j_call: TRBJ1-1
d_call: TRBD1
v_call: TRBV19
clone_size: NA

cdr3_aa: CASGLVGRGFYEQYF
cdr3_nt: TGTGCTAGTGGTTTAGTCGGCAGGGGATTCTACGAGCAGTACTTC
j_call: TRBJ2-7
d_call: NA
v_call: TRBV12-5
clone_size: NA

cdr3_aa: CASSLGGVSGGGTDTQYF
cdr3_nt: TGTGCCAGCAGCTTAGGAGGAGTTAGCGGGGGGGGCACAGATACGCAGTATTTT
j_call: TRBJ2-3
d_call: TRBD2
v_call: TRBV7-9
clone_size: NA

cdr3_aa: CASSSVGGRASAVSEQFF
cdr3_nt: TGCGCCAGCAGCTCCGTTGGCGGGAGAGCATCTGCGGTAAGTGAGCAGTTCTTC
j_call: TRBJ2-1
d_call: TRBD2
v_call: TRBV5-1
clone_size: NA

cdr3_aa: CSVEDRDRASGELFF
cdr3_nt: TGCAGCGTTGAAGACCGGGACAGGGCCTCCGGGGAGCTGTTTTTT
j_call: TRBJ2-2
d_call: TRBD1
v_call: TRBV29-1
clone_size: once

cdr3_aa: CASSWGTIGEQYF
cdr3_nt: TGTGCCAGCAGCTGGGGGACTATAGGCGAGCAGTACTTC
j_call: TRBJ2-7
d_call: TRBD2
v_call: TRBV5-6
clone_size: few

cdr3_aa: CASSLDRLAGAWDTQYF
cdr3_nt: TGTGCCAGCAGCTTAGACAGACTAGCGGGGGCGTGGGATACGCAGTATTTT
j_call: TRBJ2-3
d_call: TRBD2
v_call: TRBV11-2
clone_size: large

cdr3_aa: CASSQVRGREQYF
cdr3_nt: TGCGCCAGCAGCCAAGTGAGGGGGCGCGAGCAGTACTTC
j_call: TRBJ2-7
d_call: TRBD1
v_call: TRBV4-1
clone_size: NA

cdr3_aa: CASSLDLEWYNEQFF
cdr3_nt: TGTGCCAGCAGCTTAGACTTGGAGTGGTACAATGAGCAGTTCTTC
j_call: TRBJ2-1
d_call: NA
v_call: TRBV7-9
clone_size: NA

cdr3_aa: CASSPGTNEKLFF
cdr3_nt: TGTGCCAGCAGCCCTGGAACTAATGAAAAACTGTTTTTT
j_call: TRBJ1-4
d_call: NA
v_call: TRBV7-2
clone_size: NA

cdr3_aa: CASSLGSGGVYEQYF
cdr3_nt: TGTGCCAGCAGCTTGGGGAGCGGGGGAGTTTACGAGCAGTACTTC
j_call: TRBJ2-7
d_call: TRBD2
v_call: TRBV7-2
clone_size: NA

cdr3_aa: CASRTGKFSGELFF
cdr3_nt: TGTGCCAGCAGGACAGGGAAATTCTCCGGGGAGCTGTTTTTT
j_call: TRBJ2-2
d_call: TRBD1
v_call: TRBV6-5
clone_size: NA

cdr3_aa: CASSLGGGQETQYF
cdr3_nt: TGTGCCAGCAGCTTAGGGGGGGGCCAAGAGACCCAGTACTTC
j_call: TRBJ2-5
d_call: TRBD2
v_call: TRBV7-9
clone_size: NA

cdr3_aa: CSVHSADTQYF
cdr3_nt: TGCAGCGTTCACAGTGCAGATACGCAGTATTTT
j_call: TRBJ2-3
d_call: NA
v_call: TRBV29-1
clone_size: NA

cdr3_aa: CASSEVLASTDTQYF
cdr3_nt: TGTGCCAGCAGTGAAGTCTTAGCGAGCACAGATACGCAGTATTTT
j_call: TRBJ2-3
d_call: NA
v_call: TRBV6-1
clone_size: NA

cdr3_aa: CASPHPGGASNQPQHF
cdr3_nt: TGTGCCAGCCCGCACCCCGGTGGGGCGAGCAATCAGCCCCAGCATTTT
j_call: TRBJ1-5
d_call: NA
v_call: TRBV19
clone_size: once

cdr3_aa: CASSYSVRSSGNTIYF
cdr3_nt: TGTGCCAGCAGTTATTCCGTTCGGAGCTCTGGAAACACCATATATTTT
j_call: TRBJ1-3
d_call: NA
v_call: TRBV6-5
clone_size: NA

cdr3_aa: CASSLYGGDTGYYGYTF
cdr3_nt: TGTGCCAGCAGTTTATATGGGGGGGACACCGGGTACTATGGCTACACCTTC
j_call: TRBJ1-2
d_call: NA
v_call: TRBV27
clone_size: NA

cdr3_aa: CASSPPGPDNEQFF
cdr3_nt: TGTGCCAGCAGCCCACCGGGACCAGACAATGAGCAGTTCTTC
j_call: TRBJ2-1
d_call: NA
v_call: TRBV11-2
clone_size: once

cdr3_aa: CASSLYGTSGTETQYF
cdr3_nt: TGTGCCAGCAGTTTATACGGGACTAGCGGGACTGAGACCCAGTACTTC
j_call: TRBJ2-5
d_call: TRBD2
v_call: TRBV28
clone_size: NA

cdr3_aa: CASSLDQPQHF
cdr3_nt: TGTGCCAGCAGTTTGGATCAGCCCCAGCATTTT
j_call: TRBJ1-5
d_call: NA
v_call: TRBV28
clone_size: NA

cdr3_aa: CASSLEPDNSYEQYF
cdr3_nt: TGTGCCAGCAGCTTGGAGCCAGACAACTCCTACGAGCAGTACTTC
j_call: TRBJ2-7
d_call: NA
v_call: TRBV5-6
clone_size: once

cdr3_aa: CASSLDDYNEQFF
cdr3_nt: TGTGCCAGCAGCTTAGACGATTACAATGAGCAGTTCTTC
j_call: TRBJ2-1
d_call: NA
v_call: TRBV7-7
clone_size: NA

cdr3_aa: CASSSGPDEKLFF
cdr3_nt: TGTGCCAGCAGCTCGGGGCCTGACGAAAAACTGTTTTTT
j_call: TRBJ1-4
d_call: NA
v_call: TRBV5-6
clone_size: few

cdr3_aa: CASSPPAGRNEQYF
cdr3_nt: TGTGCCAGCTCACCACCGGCGGGACGTAACGAGCAGTACTTC
j_call: TRBJ2-7
d_call: NA
v_call: TRBV18
clone_size: NA